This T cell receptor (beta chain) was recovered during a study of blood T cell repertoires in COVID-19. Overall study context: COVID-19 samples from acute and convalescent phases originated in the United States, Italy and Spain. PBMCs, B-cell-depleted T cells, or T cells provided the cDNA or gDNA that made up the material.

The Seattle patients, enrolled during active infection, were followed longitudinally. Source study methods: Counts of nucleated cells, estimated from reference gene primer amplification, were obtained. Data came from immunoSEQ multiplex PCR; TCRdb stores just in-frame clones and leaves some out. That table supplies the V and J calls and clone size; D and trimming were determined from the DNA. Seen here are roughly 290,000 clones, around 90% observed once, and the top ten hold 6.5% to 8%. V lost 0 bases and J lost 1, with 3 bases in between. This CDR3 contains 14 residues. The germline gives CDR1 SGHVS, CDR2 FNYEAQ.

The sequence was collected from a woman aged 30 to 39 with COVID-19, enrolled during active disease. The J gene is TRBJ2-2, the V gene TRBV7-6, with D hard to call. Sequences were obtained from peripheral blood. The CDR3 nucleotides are TGTGCCAGCAGCTTAGCCCGGAACACCGGGGAGCTGTTTTTT. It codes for CASSLARNTGELFF.